Listed below are T cell receptor beta chains from one sample, sequenced in a study of molecular identifiers for immune sequencing clone quantification. Each CDR3 protein gets one entry after TCRdb re-called the PCR reads with MiXCR. The sample shows about 510,000 distinct CDR3 sequences, around 21% of them seen only once. The sample consisted of naive CD8+ T cells from blood, with Jurkat cell RNA spiked in. Every receptor here comes from a human donor in good health. Some libraries in this study had Jurkat cell RNA spiked in. The CDR3 runs from the conserved cysteine through the conserved F or W. The D gene is left open where the match is weak. Clone size is stated in some rows and not others, as once, few, many or a class when expanded.

abundance,d_gene,v_gene,CDR3aa
-,TRBD1,TRBV19,CASTLGQGITGELFF
many,-,TRBV2,CASSEGVGYEQYF
-,TRBD2,TRBV6-5,CASSYGTSGSTYNEQFF
-,-,TRBV4-2,CASSQALSSPNTIYF
-,-,TRBV11-2,CASSSTEDGADEQFF
many,-,TRBV7-8,CASSSLAATEAFF
many,TRBD1,TRBV7-6,CASSQGTGGTEAFF
-,-,TRBV6-1,CASSEGGFMRVRETQYF
many,-,TRBV5-1,CASSLTGSMNTEAFF
-,-,TRBV19,CASMSRRNTGELFF
few,TRBD2,TRBV4-3,CASSQAHSGGFQETQYF
many,-,TRBV6-5,CASSYSWTGPRQERLHF
few,TRBD2,TRBV2,CASKGTSGSYEQYF
-,-,TRBV6-2/TRBV6-3,CASSYSRTIPPDTQYF
-,-,TRBV12-3/TRBV12-4,CASSLSRGEQFF
-,-,TRBV2,CASTGEGTYSYNEQFF
many,-,TRBV14,CASSQDWFETQYF